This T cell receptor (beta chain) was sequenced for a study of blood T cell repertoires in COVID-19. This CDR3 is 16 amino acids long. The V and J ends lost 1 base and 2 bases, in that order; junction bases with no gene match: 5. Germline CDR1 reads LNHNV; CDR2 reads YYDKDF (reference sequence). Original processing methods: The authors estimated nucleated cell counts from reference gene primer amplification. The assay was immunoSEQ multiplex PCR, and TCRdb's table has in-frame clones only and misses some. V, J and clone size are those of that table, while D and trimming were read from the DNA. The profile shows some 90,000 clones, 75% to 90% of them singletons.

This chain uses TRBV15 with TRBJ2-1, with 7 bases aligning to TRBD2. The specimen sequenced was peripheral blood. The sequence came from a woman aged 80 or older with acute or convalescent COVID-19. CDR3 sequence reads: CATSRAPSGPYNEQFF. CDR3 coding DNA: TGTGCCACCAGCAGAGCCCCTAGCGGACCCTACAATGAGCAGTTCTTC.